One TCR beta chain is described in this entry. Its cognate antigen is unknown. The sample comes from a study of response to subunit inactivated influenza vaccine. Study-level results: It was the authors' suggestion that each seasonal influenza vaccination recruits few new T cells.

Germline loops: CDR1 LGHNA, CDR2 YSLEER. The CDR3 loop spans 15 amino acids. The V end lost 0 bases, the J end lost 4 bases, and 12 bases lay between the germline ends. TCRdb processed the RT-PCR reads anew with MiXCR; each CDR3 protein has one entry. The table records about 650,000 distinct CDR3 sequences, about 14% of them present only once. The clonotype originates from a man aged 50 to 59 who received an inactivated influenza vaccine. This sample comprised PBMCs from blood, obtained 14 to 15 days before vaccination. This chain uses TRBV4-3 with TRBJ1-1; D is undetermined. The CDR3 is CASSQETAGSTEAFF. CDR3 bases: TGCGCCAGCAGCCAAGAAACGGCGGGGAGCACTGAAGCTTTCTTT.